Sequencing of this T cell receptor beta chain was carried out in a study of T-cell reconstitution after alpha-beta-depleted transplantation in children. Preparing the TCRbeta library involved the use of unique molecular identifiers. TCRdb used MiXCR to reprocess the PCR reads, holding one entry per CDR3 protein. The sample shows 220,000 or so distinct CDR3 sequences, roughly 7.7% of them seen only once. This clonotype was observed at least ten times. What it recognizes is unknown. Germline V gene sequence: CDR1 LGHNA, CDR2 YSLEER. Deletions cut 0 bases from V and 0 bases from J, with 12 bases between. There are 17 residues in the CDR3. Study-wide results and caveats: Among T cells one year after transplant, newly produced cells accounted for most counts and diversity. Expanded graft clones numbering several hundred reportedly gave rise to alpha-beta T cells about two months after transplant. Recipient T cells and thymic progenitors that survived gave rise to the high TCRbeta diversity observed at day 60 in some patients.

The material was PBMCs, mostly from graft donor cells, obtained 180 days after TCRalphabeta/CD19-depleted stem cell transplant. The TCR comes from a male patient aged 5 to 17 who had a stem cell transplant for acute lymphoblastic leukemia, so the T cells may come from the graft donor. The chain joins TRBV4-3 to TRBJ1-3, with D possibly matching TRBD1 (5 bases). CDR3 loop: CASSQDEWGFSGNTIYF. CDR3 sequence (DNA): TGCGCCAGCAGCCAAGATGAGTGGGGGTTCTCTGGAAACACCATATATTTT.